This TCR beta chain comes out of a study of cytotoxic CD8 clonotypes in ibrutinib-treated CLL. Study-level results: The clonality went up when patients responded to ibrutinib and dropped back toward baseline at progression.

Turning to this clone: Its specificity is unknown.

V trimming: 5 bases; J trimming: 5 bases; junction bases outside the gene matches: 3. CDR1 and CDR2 (germline): MNHEY, SMNVEV (reference sequence). This CDR3 has 13 residues. Profiling relied on immunoSEQ multiplex PCR, and the TCRdb table lists in-frame clones only, not all of them. The repertoire has about 68,000 clones, over 75% of them found once; the top ten carry 6% to 9%. This receptor was taken from a human donor with chronic lymphocytic leukemia. Sequencing was performed on PBMCs, taken at disease progression, from a patient treated with ibrutinib. The V gene is TRBV27, the J gene TRBJ1-2; 9 bases are a match to TRBD1. CDR3 residues: CASSPTGGYGYTF. In DNA form, the CDR3 reads TGTGCCAGCAGTCCGACAGGGGGGTATGGCTACACCTTC.